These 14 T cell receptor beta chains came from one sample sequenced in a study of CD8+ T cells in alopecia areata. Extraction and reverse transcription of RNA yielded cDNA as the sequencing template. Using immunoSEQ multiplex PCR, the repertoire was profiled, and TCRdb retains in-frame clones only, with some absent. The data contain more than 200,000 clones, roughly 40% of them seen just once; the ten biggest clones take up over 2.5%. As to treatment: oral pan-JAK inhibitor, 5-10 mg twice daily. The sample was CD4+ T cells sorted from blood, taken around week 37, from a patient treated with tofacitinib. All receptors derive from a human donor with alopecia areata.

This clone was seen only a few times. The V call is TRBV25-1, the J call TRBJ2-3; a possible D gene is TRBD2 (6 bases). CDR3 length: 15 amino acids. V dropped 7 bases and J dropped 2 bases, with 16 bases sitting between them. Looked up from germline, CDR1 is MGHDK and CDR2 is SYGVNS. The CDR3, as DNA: TGTGCCAGCAATCTCCCGGGGGTTAACACAGATACGCAGTATTTT. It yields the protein CASNLPGVNTDTQYF.

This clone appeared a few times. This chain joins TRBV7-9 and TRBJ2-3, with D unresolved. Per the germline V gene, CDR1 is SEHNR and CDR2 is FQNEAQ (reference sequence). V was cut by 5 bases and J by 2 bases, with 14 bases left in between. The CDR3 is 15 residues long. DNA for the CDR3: TGTGCCAGCAGCCCGATCCCCTGGGACACAGATACGCAGTATTTT. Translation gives CASSPIPWDTDTQYF.

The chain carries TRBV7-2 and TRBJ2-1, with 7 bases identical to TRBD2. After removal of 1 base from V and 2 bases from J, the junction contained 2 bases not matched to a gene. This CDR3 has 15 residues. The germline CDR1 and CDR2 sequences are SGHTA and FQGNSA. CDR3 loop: CASSLGGRPYNEQFF. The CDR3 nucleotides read TGTGCCAGCAGCTTAGGCGGGAGACCCTACAATGAGCAGTTCTTC. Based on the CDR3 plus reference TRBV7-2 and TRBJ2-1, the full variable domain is GAGVSQSPSNKVTEKGKDVELRCDPISGHTALYWYRQSLGQGLEFLIYFQGNSAPDKSGLPSDRFSAERTGGSVSTLTIQRTQQEDSAVYLCASSLGGRPYNEQFFGPGTRLTVL.

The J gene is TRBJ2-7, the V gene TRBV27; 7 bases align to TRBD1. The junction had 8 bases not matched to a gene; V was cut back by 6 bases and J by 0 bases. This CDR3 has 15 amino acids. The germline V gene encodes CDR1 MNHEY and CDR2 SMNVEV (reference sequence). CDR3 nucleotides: TGTGCCAGCAGCCAGCCGGGACAGAGCTCCTACGAGCAGTACTTC. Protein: CASSQPGQSSYEQYF.

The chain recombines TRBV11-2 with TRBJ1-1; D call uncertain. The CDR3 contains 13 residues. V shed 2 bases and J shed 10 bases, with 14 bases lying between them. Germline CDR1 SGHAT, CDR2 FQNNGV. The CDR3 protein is CASSLNRPGRAFF. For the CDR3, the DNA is TGTGCCAGCAGCTTAAACCGCCCCGGCAGAGCTTTCTTT.

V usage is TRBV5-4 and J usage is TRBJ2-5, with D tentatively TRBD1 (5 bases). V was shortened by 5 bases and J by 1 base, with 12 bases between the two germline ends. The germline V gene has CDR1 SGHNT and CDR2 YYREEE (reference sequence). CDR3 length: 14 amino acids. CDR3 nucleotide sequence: TGTGCCAGCAGTACCTACAGGAGCCAAGAGACCCAGTACTTC. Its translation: CASSTYRSQETQYF.

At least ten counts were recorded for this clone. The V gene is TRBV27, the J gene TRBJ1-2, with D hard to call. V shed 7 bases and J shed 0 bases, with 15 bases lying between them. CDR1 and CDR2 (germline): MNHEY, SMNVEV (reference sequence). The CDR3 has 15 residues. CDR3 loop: CASTLSPRTNYGYTF. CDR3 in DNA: TGTGCCAGCACCCTATCACCTAGGACTAACTATGGCTACACCTTC.

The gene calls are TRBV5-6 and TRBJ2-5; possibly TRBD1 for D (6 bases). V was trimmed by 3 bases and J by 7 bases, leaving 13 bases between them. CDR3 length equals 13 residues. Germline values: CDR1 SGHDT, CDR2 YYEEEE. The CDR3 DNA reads TGTGCCAGCAGCTCTACAGGGATGGCGACCCAGTACTTC. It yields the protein CASSSTGMATQYF.

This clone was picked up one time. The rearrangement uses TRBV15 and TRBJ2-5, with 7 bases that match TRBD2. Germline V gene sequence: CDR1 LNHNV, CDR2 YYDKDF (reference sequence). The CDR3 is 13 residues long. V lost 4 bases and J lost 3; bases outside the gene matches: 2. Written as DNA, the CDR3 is TGTGCCACCAGCATGGGGGGGAAAGAGACCCAGTACTTC. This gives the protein CATSMGGKETQYF.

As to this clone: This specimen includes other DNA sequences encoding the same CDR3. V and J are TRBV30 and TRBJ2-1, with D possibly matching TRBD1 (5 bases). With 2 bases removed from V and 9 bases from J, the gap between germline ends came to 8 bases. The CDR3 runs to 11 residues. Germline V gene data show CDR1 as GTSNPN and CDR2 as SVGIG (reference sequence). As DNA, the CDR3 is TGTGCCTGGAGTCCCAGGGCTGAGCAGTTCTTC. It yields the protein CAWSPRAEQFF.

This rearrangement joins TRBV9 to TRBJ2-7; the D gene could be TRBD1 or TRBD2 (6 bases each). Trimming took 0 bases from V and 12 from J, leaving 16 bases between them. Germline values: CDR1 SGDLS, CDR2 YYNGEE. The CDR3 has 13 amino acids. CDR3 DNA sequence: TGTGCCAGCAGCGTAGACCTTCCGGGGGCAAGGTACTTC. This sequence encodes CASSVDLPGARYF. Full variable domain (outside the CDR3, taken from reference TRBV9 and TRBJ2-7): DSGVTQTPKHLITATGQRVTLRCSPRSGDLSVYWYQQSLDQGLQFLIQYYNGEERAKGNILERFSAQQFPDLHSELNLSSLELGDSALYFCASSVDLPGARYFGPGTRLTVT.

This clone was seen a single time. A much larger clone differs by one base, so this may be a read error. CDR3: CASSLESSYEQYF. The DNA for the CDR3 is TGTGCCAGCAGCTTAGAGAGCTCCTACGAGCAGTACTTC. The chain combines TRBV11-2 with TRBJ2-7; D unclear. Germline CDR1 reads SGHAT; CDR2 reads FQNNGV. The CDR3 is 13 residues long. Trimming stripped 0 bases from V and 0 bases from J, with 3 bases between. The whole variable domain, remainder taken from reference TRBV11-2 and TRBJ2-7, is EAGVAQSPRYKIIEKRQSVAFWCNPISGHATLYWYQQILGQGPKLLIQFQNNGVVDDSQLPKDRFSAERLKGVDSTLKIQPAKLEDSAVYLCASSLESSYEQYFGPGTRLTVT.

CDR3: CAWSEGLGEQYF. The CDR3, as DNA: TGTGCCTGGAGTGAAGGACTTGGGGAGCAGTACTTC. The V call is TRBV30, the J call TRBJ2-7, with D perhaps matching TRBD2 (5 bases). The germline gives CDR1 GTSNPN, CDR2 SVGIG (reference sequence). Trimming pared 1 base from V and 7 bases from J, leaving 11 bases between. This CDR3 contains 12 residues.

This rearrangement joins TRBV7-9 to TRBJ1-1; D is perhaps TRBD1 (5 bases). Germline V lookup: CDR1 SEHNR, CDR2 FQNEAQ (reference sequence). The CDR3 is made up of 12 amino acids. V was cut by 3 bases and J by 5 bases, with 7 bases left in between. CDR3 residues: CASSFGATEAFF. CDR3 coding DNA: TGTGCCAGCAGCTTTGGGGCTACTGAAGCTTTCTTT.